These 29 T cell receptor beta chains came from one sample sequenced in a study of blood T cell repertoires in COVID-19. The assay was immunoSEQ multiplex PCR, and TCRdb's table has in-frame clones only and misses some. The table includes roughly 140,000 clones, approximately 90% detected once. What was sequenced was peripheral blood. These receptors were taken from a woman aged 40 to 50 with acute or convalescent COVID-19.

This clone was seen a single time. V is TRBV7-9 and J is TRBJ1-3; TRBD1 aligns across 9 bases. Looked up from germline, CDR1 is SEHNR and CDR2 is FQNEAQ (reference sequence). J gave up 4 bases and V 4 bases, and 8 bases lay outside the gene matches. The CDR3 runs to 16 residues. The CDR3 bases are TGTGCCAGCAGCTCGCTACAGGGGGCGAAAGGAAACACCATATATTTT. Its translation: CASSSLQGAKGNTIYF.

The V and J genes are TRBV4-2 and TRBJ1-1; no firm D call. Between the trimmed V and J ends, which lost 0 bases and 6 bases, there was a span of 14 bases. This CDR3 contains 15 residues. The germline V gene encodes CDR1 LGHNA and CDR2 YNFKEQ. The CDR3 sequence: CASSQDQRGIAEAFF. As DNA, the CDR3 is TGTGCCAGCAGCCAAGATCAGAGAGGGATCGCTGAAGCTTTCTTT.

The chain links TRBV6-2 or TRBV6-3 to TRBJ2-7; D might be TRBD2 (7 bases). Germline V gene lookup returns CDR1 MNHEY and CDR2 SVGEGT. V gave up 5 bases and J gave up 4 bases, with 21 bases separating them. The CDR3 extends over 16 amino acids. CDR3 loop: CASSALRAGRGYEQYF. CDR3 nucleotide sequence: TGTGCCAGCAGTGCCCTTCGGGCAGGGAGGGGGTACGAGCAGTACTTC.

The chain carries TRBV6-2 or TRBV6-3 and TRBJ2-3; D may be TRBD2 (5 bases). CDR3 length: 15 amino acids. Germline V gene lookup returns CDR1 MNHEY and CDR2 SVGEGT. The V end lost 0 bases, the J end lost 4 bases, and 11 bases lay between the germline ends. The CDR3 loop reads CASSYSGLAADTQYF. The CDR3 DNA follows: TGTGCCAGCAGTTACTCAGGGCTAGCAGCAGATACGCAGTATTTT.

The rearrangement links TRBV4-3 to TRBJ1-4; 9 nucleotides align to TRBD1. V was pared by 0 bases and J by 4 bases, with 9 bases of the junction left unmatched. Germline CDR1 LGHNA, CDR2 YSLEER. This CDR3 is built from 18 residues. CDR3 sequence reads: CASSQDTGGGDYNEKLFF. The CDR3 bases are TGCGCCAGCAGCCAAGATACAGGGGGCGGCGATTATAATGAAAAACTGTTTTTT.

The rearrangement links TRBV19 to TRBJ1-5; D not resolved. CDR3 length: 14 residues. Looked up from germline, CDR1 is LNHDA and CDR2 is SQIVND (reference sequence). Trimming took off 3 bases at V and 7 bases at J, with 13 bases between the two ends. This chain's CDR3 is CASSISGLGQPQHF. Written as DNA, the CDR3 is TGTGCCAGTAGTATTTCGGGATTAGGACAGCCCCAGCATTTT.

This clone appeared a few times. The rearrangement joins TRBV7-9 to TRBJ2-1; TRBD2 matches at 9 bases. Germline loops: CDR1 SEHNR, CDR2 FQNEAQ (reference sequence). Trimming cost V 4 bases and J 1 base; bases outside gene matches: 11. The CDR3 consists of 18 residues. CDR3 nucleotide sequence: TGTGCCAGCAGCTCGAGACTAGCGGAGATCTCTTCCTACAATGAGCAGTTCTTC. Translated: CASSSRLAEISSYNEQFF.

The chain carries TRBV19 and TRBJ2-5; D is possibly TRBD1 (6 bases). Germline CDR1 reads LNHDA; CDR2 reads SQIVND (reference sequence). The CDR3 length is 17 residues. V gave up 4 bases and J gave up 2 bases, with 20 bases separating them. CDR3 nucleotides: TGTGCCAGTAGTACAGGGGATACGCGACACCTACAAGAGACCCAGTACTTC. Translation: CASSTGDTRHLQETQYF.

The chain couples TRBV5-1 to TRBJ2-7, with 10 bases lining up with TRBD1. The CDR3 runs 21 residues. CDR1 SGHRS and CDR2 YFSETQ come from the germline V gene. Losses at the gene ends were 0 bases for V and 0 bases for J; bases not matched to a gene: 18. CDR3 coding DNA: TGCGCCAGCAGCTTGGCCCGCCTCGGTTTCCGGGACAGGGGAAACTCCTACGAGCAGTACTTC. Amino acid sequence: CASSLARLGFRDRGNSYEQYF.

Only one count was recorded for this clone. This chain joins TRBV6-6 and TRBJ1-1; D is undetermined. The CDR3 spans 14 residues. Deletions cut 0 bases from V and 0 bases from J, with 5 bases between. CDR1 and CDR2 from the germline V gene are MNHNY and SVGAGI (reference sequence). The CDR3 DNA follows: TGTGCCAGCAGTTACTCTGAGATGAACACTGAAGCTTTCTTT. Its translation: CASSYSEMNTEAFF.

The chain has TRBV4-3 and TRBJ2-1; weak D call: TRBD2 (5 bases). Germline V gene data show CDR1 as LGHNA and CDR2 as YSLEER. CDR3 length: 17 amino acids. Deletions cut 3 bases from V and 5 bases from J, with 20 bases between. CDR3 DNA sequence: TGCGCCAGCAGCCACCGTTATGATGGCCCGAGGGACAATGAGCAGTTCTTC. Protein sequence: CASSHRYDGPRDNEQFF.

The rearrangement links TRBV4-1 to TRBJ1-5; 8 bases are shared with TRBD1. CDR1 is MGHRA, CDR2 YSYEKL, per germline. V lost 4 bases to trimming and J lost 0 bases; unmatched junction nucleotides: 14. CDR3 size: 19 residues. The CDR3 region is CASSLGTGNSYDSNQPQHF. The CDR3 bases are TGCGCCAGCAGCCTTGGGACAGGCAACAGCTATGATAGCAATCAGCCCCAGCATTTT.

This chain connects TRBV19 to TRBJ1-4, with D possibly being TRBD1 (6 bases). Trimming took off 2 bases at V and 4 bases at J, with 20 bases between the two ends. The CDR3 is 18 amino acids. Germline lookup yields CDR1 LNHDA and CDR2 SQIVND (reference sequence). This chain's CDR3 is CASSIWYGGREDNEKLFF. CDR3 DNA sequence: TGTGCCAGTAGTATATGGTACGGGGGGCGCGAGGATAATGAAAAACTGTTTTTT. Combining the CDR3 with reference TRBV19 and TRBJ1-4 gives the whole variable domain DGGITQSPKYLFRKEGQNVTLSCEQNLNHDAMYWYRQDPGQGLRLIYYSQIVNDFQKGDIAEGYSVSREKKESFPLTVTSAQKNPTAFYLCASSIWYGGREDNEKLFFGSGTQLSVL.

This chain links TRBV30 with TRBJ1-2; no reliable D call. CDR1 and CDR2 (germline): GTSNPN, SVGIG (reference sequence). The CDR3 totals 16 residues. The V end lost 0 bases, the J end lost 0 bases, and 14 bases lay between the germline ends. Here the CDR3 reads CAWSVSNLGANYGYTF. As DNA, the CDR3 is TGTGCCTGGAGTGTATCCAACCTGGGAGCTAACTATGGCTACACCTTC.

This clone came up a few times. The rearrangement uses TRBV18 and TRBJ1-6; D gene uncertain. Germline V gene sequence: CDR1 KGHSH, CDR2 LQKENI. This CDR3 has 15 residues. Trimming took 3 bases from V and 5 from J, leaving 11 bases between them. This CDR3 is CASSPFRSDNSPLHF. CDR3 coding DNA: TGTGCCAGCTCACCTTTCAGGTCGGATAATTCACCCCTCCACTTT.

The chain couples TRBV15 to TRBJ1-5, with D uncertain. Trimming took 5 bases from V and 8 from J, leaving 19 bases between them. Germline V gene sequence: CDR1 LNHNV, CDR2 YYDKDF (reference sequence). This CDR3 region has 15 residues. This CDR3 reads CATSGLKEVAKPQHF. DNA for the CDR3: TGTGCCACCAGCGGGTTAAAAGAGGTTGCAAAGCCCCAGCATTTT.

Here the CDR3 DNA reads TGTGCCAGCTCAACTCAGGGTGGACAGGGGTTTTACACTGAAGCTTTCTTT. Encoded protein: CASSTQGGQGFYTEAFF. V is TRBV18 and J is TRBJ1-1, with 9 bases fitting TRBD1. Germline V gene data show CDR1 as KGHSH and CDR2 as LQKENI. This CDR3 spans 17 amino acids. The J segment lost 3 bases and the V segment lost 5 bases, leaving 13 bases of the junction unmatched.

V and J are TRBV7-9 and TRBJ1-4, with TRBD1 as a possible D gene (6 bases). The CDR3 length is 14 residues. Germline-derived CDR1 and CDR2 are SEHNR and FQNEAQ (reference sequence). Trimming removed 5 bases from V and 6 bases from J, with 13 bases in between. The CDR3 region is CASSPWGRDEKLFF. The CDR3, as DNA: TGTGCCAGCAGCCCATGGGGGCGGGATGAAAAACTGTTTTTT.

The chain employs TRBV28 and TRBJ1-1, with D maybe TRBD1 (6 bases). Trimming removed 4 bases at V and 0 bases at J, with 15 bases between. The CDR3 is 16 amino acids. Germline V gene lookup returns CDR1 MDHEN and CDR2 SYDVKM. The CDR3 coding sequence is TGTGCCAGCAGTTCCCCACAGGGAGATTTGAACACTGAAGCTTTCTTT. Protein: CASSSPQGDLNTEAFF.

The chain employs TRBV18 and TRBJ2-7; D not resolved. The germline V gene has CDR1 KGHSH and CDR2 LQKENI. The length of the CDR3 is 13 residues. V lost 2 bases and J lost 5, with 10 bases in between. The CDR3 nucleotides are TGTGCCAGCTCACCATTATCAGGTAACGAGCAGTACTTC. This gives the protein CASSPLSGNEQYF.

CDR3 loop: CASSSLDSNQPQHF. The CDR3 DNA reads as TGTGCCAGCAGCTCGCTCGACAGTAATCAGCCCCAGCATTTT. The rearrangement joins TRBV7-2 to TRBJ1-5; possible D gene TRBD1, 5 bases. This CDR3 has 14 amino acids. V dropped 4 bases and J dropped 4 bases, with 11 bases sitting between them. Germline CDR1 is SGHTA and CDR2 is FQGNSA.

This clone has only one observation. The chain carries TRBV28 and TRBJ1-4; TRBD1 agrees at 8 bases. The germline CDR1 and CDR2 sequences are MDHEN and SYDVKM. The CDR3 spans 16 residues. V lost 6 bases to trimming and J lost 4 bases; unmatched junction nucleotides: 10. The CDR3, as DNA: TGTGCCAGCAGCTGGTCCGGACAGGGTTTTAATGAAAAACTGTTTTTT. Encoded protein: CASSWSGQGFNEKLFF.

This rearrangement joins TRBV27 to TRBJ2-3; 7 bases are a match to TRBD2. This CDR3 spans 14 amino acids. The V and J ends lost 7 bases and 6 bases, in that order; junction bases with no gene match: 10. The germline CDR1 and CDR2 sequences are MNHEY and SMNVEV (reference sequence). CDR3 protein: CASISLHSGDTQYF. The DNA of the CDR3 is TGTGCCAGCATTTCTCTCCATAGCGGGGATACGCAGTATTTT.

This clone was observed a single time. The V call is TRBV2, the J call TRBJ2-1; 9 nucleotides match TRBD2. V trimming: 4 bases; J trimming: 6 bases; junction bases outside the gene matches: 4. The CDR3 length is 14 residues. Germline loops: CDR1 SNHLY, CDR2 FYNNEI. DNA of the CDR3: TGTGCCAGCAGTGTTGGGACTAGCCCCAATGAGCAGTTCTTC. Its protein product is CASSVGTSPNEQFF. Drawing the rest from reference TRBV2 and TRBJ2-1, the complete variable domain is EPEVTQTPSHQVTQMGQEVILRCVPISNHLYFYWYRQILGQKVEFLVSFYNNEISEKSEIFDDQFSVERPDGSNFTLKIRSTKLEDSAMYFCASSVGTSPNEQFFGPGTRLTVL.

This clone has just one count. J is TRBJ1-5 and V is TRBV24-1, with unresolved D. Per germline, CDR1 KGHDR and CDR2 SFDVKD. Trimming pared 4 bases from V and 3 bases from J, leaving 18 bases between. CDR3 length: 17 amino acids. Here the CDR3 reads CATSDAMVTGNNQPQHF. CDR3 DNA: TGTGCCACCAGTGACGCTATGGTCACGGGTAACAATCAGCCCCAGCATTTT.

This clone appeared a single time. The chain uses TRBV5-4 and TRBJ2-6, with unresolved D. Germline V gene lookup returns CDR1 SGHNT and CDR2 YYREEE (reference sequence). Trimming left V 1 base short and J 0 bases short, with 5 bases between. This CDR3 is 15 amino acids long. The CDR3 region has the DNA TGTGCCAGCAGCTTGCCGAGCTCTGGGGCCAACGTCCTGACTTTC. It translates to CASSLPSSGANVLTF. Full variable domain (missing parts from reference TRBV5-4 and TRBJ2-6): ETGVTQSPTHLIKTRGQQVTLRCSSQSGHNTVSWYQQALGQGPQFIFQYYREEENGRGNFPPRFSGLQFPNYSSELNVNALELDDSALYLCASSLPSSGANVLTFGAGSRLTVL.

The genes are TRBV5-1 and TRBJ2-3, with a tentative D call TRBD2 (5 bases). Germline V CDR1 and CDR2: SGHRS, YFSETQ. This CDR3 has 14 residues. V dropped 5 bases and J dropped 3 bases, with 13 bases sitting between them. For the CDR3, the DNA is TGCGCCAGCAGACCGGGCTTAGCGACAGATACGCAGTATTTT. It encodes CASRPGLATDTQYF. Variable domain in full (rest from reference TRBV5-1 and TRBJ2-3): KAGVTQTPRYLIKTRGQQVTLSCSPISGHRSVSWYQQTPGQGLQFLFEYFSETQRNKGNFPGRFSGRQFSNSRSEMNVSTLELGDSALYLCASRPGLATDTQYFGPGTRLTVL.

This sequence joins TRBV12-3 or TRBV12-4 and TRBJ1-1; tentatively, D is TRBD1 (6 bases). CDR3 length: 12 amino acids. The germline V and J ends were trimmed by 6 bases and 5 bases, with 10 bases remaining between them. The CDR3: CASSERGTEAFF. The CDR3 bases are TGTGCCAGCAGCGAAAGGGGGACTGAAGCTTTCTTT.

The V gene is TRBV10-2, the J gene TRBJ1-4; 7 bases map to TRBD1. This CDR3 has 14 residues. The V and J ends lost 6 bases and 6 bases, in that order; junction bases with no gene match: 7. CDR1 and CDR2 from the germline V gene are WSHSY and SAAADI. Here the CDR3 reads CASSSTGEYEKLFF. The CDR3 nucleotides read TGCGCCAGCAGCAGCACAGGGGAGTATGAAAAACTGTTTTTT.